This TCR beta chain was recorded in a study of CD8 T cells in ankylosing spondylitis. Study-level findings and limits: The authors reported significant enrichment of disease-linked clones in matched ankylosing spondylitis synovial fluid.

This clonotype was recorded at least ten times. The target antigen is unknown. TCRdb reprocessed the 5' RACE reads via MiXCR and lists one record per CDR3 protein. Of some 240,000 distinct CDR3 sequences in the sample, approximately 20% are singletons; the top ten hold under 40%. With 0 bases removed from V and 1 base from J, the gap between germline ends came to 10 bases. CDR1 SGHVS and CDR2 FNYEAQ come from the germline V gene. This CDR3 has 15 amino acids. Sequencing used blood, either unsorted or a sorted T cell fraction (not recorded which). This receptor was taken from a male donor with ankylosing spondylitis or in good health (not recorded which). The chain uses TRBV7-6 and TRBJ2-7; D perhaps matches TRBD2 (5 bases). The chain's CDR3 is CASSLAGEGSYEQYF. The CDR3 nucleotides are TGTGCCAGCAGCTTAGCGGGAGAAGGGTCCTACGAGCAGTACTTC.